The text below deals with one TCR beta chain. Germline CDR1 and CDR2: MGHRA and YSYEKL. Between the trimmed V and J ends, which lost 2 bases and 7 bases, there was a span of 17 bases. The CDR3 has 15 residues. Sequencing was performed with immunoSEQ multiplex PCR; in TCRdb, only in-frame clones are kept and a portion is missing. This sample yields around 300,000 clones, of which roughly 86% are seen a single time; approximately 5.3% belongs to the top ten. Resolution of symptoms, clearance, or two negative PCRs was present in recovered Cohort 3 donors. The sample is drawn from a study of blood T cell repertoires in COVID-19. Study-wide background: PBMCs, B-cell-depleted T cells, or T cells were the source of the cDNA or gDNA that made up the material.

The source of this sequence is a woman younger than 45 who had recovered from COVID-19. The chain links TRBV4-1 to TRBJ1-1, with D tentatively TRBD1 (5 bases). The sequencing input was PBMCs or T cells enriched from blood (not recorded which). DNA for the CDR3: TGCGCCAGCAGCCAAATGGGGGGGAACGCAAATGAAGCTTTCTTT. It encodes CASSQMGGNANEAFF.